This entry concerns a single TCR beta chain. What antigen it recognizes has not been identified. No much larger clonotype is one base removed from it; base qualities were not supplied. Samples from volunteer blood donors who had recovered from COVID-19 were contributed by a second Seattle source. Collaborating institutions collected whole blood in K2EDTA tubes following their own protocols. For TCRbeta analysis, collaborator samples were shipped as frozen whole blood, as isolated PBMCs, or as DNA extracted from either sample type. The immunoSEQ Assay, a bias-controlled multiplex PCR, was used to amplify TCRbeta CDR3 regions from genomic DNA. In the source study's methods: Within the assay, amplification of reference gene primers was used to estimate how many nucleated cells each sample contained. To quantify the absolute abundance of each unique TCRbeta CDR3 rearrangement, sequence reads were collapsed and filtered. For each sample, productive Simpson clonality was calculated as the square root of Simpson's diversity index across productive rearrangements. TCRdb stores this immuneACCESS table with in-frame sequences only. Part of the clones is absent; in the studies checked, under half of the shortfall reflects unresolved V genes, and no reason is known for the rest. D and trimming were read from the DNA, whereas the V and J calls and clone size are those reported in that table. The sample table contains some 200,000 clones; only one count was recorded for roughly 84% of them. In total, the top ten clones hold over 2.5% of the sample.

CDR1 is given as MDHEN and CDR2 as SYDVKM, both from the germline V gene. Spanning cysteine to phenylalanine, the CDR3 consists of 17 amino acids. The retained sequence is limited to the CDR3, 51 bases, with the frame set at the first base. V ends up 6 bases short and J 2 bases short, with an unmatched junction base count of 9. The data were obtained in a study of blood T cell repertoires in COVID-19 (dated by TCRdb to the early 2020s). Concerning the study at large: Samples covering the acute and convalescent phases of COVID-19 were provided by collaborators in the United States, Italy and Spain. The samples were drawn from two sources: the first 160 participants of the ongoing ImmuneRACE study, and over 950 subjects contributed by 6 global collaborators. HLA class I and class II types, where available, came from metadata supplied by the sample provider rather than from assay-based typing. The material from the prospective study consisted of cDNA or gDNA derived from T cells, B-cell-depleted T cells, or PBMCs. Deeply sampled blood TCRbeta repertoires from subjects exposed to, actively infected with, or recovered from COVID-19 were included in the dataset. The repertoires were released in a freely available public database meant as a resource for research on the immune response to SARS-CoV-2. Sample metadata almost always included a de-identified subject ID, COVID-19 status, age in years and sex. Study-level results and caveats: The amount of clinical and demographic metadata varied by source and participant and was provided uncurated.

Source material: peripheral blood. The TCR originated in a man over 45 who had recovered from COVID-19. The rearrangement joined TRBV28 to TRBJ2-7, with 14 middle bases fitting TRBD2. The DNA reads TGTGCCAGCAGGGCCTGGACTAGCGGGAGGCACCCCTACGAGCAGTACTTC. Its translation reads: CASRAWTSGRHPYEQYF.